The T cell receptor beta chain under discussion was sequenced for a study of Tregs in tolerant kidney transplant recipients. Notes on the study in general: No direct test of biological reproducibility was done here. The small number of patients limits these findings pending further validation.

Trimming at V came to 1 base and at J to 1 base, leaving 10 bases not matched to a gene. CDR3 length: 18 residues. The germline CDR1 and CDR2 sequences are KGHSH and LQKENI. Clones were read by immunoSEQ multiplex PCR, and TCRdb kept only the in-frame ones, dropping some. This sample carries about 240,000 clones, about 80% of them seen once, and the ten largest clones take about 0.64%. Unstimulated regulatory T cells (CD4+CD25+CD127-), CD4+CD25- non-regulatory cells, CD4 and CD8 cells were FACS-sorted from thawed PBMCs. As concerns this clone: As yet, its antigen is unknown.

This rearrangement joins TRBV18 to TRBJ1-1, with 9 bases lining up with TRBD1. This TCR was recovered from a human donor in good health. The sample was CD4+ T cells from blood. The CDR3 sequence: CASSPRSVGTGSNTEAFF. The CDR3 DNA follows: TGTGCCAGCTCACCACGCTCAGTAGGGACAGGGTCGAACACTGAAGCTTTCTTT.